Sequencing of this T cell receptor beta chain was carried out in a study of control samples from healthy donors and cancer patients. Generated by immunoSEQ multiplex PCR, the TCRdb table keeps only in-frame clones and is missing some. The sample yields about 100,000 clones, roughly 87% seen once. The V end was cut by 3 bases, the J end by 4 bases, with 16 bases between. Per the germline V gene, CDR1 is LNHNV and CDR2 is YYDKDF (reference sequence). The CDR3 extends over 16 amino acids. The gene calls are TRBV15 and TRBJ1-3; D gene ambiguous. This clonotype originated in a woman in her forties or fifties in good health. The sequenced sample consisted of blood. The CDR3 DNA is TGTGCCACCAGCAGGGGCAAGGAACGATGGGGAAACACCATATATTTT. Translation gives CATSRGKERWGNTIYF.